Presented here are 29 T cell receptor beta chains from one specimen sequenced in a study of cytomegalovirus exposure and HLA in healthy donors. Vbeta (60) and Jbeta (13) primers were used in the PCR. Here immunoSEQ multiplex PCR was the method, and the copy in TCRdb shows in-frame clones only, minus some. The sample holds 120,000 to 150,000 clones, 73% seen once. The sequenced sample consisted of PBMCs. These receptors originate from a woman aged 35 to 49 in good health and CMV-seronegative.

The chain employs TRBV19 and TRBJ1-5, with 8 bases fitting TRBD1. The CDR3 contains 18 residues. Germline V gene sequence: CDR1 LNHDA, CDR2 SQIVND (reference sequence). The trim removed 7 bases at V and 0 bases at J, leaving 14 bases unmatched. CDR3 in amino acids: CASTSGDRFYSSNQPQHF. The CDR3 nucleotides read TGTGCCAGTACCTCCGGGGACAGGTTTTATAGTAGCAATCAGCCCCAGCATTTT.

The rearrangement joins TRBV6-5 to TRBJ1-2; D uncertain. Germline V CDR1 and CDR2: MNHEY, SVGAGI. The CDR3 is made up of 12 amino acids. V lost 5 bases and J 4 bases, leaving 8 bases between the germline ends. The CDR3 sequence is CASSQNSYGYTF. CDR3 coding DNA: TGTGCCAGCAGTCAAAACAGCTATGGCTACACCTTC.

The chain is built from TRBV10-3 and TRBJ2-7, with 7 bases that match TRBD1. Germline CDR1 ENHRY, CDR2 SYGVKD. The CDR3 extends over 15 amino acids. Germline trimming cut 3 bases from V and 0 bases from J; bases unmatched to any gene: 5. The CDR3 spells CAISESTGLSYEQYF. CDR3 in DNA: TGTGCCATCAGTGAATCGACAGGGCTCTCCTACGAGCAGTACTTC.

J is TRBJ2-7 and V is TRBV4-1; a possible D gene is TRBD2 (5 bases). CDR1 and CDR2 from the germline V gene are MGHRA and YSYEKL. The CDR3 totals 14 residues. The V end was cut by 0 bases, the J end by 10 bases, with 16 bases between. The CDR3 nucleotides read TGCGCCAGCAGCCAAGAATTAGTCGACCGGGAACAGTACTTC. This sequence encodes CASSQELVDREQYF.

The CDR3 region is CASSIDASGEQETQYF. For the CDR3, the DNA is TGTGCCAGCAGCATAGATGCTAGCGGGGAACAAGAGACCCAGTACTTC. V and J are TRBV4-2 and TRBJ2-5; TRBD2 matches at 9 bases. CDR1 and CDR2 from the germline V gene are LGHNA and YNFKEQ. The V gene end was trimmed by 5 bases and the J gene end by 2 bases; junction bases not matched to a gene: 9. This CDR3 region has 16 residues.

A single count supports this clone. The chain joins TRBV2 to TRBJ2-2; TRBD2 aligns across 11 bases. V dropped 6 bases and J dropped 3; count of bases not matched to a gene: 6. This CDR3 contains 16 residues. The germline V gene encodes CDR1 SNHLY and CDR2 FYNNEI. CDR3 amino acids: CASRGLAGGYTGELFF. CDR3 nucleotide sequence: TGTGCCAGCAGAGGGTTAGCGGGGGGGTACACCGGGGAGCTGTTTTTT.

The V gene is TRBV15, the J gene TRBJ2-5; 8 bases agree with TRBD2. The ends lost 2 bases at V and 0 bases at J; junction bases unmatched: 11. The length of the CDR3 is 18 residues. Germline V gene sequence: CDR1 LNHNV, CDR2 YYDKDF (reference sequence). The CDR3 region is CATSRPLRGGVYQETQYF. Here the CDR3 DNA reads TGTGCCACCAGCAGACCCCTTCGGGGGGGCGTTTACCAAGAGACCCAGTACTTC.

This clone was found a few times. V usage is TRBV5-6 and J usage is TRBJ2-2; D call uncertain. V dropped 6 bases and J dropped 1 base, with 10 bases sitting between them. The CDR3 is 14 residues long. CDR1 and CDR2 from the germline V gene are SGHDT and YYEEEE. The CDR3 here is CASNLLGNTGELFF. CDR3 DNA sequence: TGTGCCAGCAACCTGCTAGGGAACACCGGGGAGCTGTTTTTT.

The genes are TRBV19 and TRBJ1-1; 9 nucleotides match TRBD1. From germline, CDR1 is LNHDA and CDR2 SQIVND (reference sequence). With 8 bases clipped from V and 1 base from J, the junction kept 8 bases outside the gene matches. The CDR3 loop spans 15 amino acids. This chain's CDR3 is CASGSLDRGNTEAFF. The CDR3 region has the DNA TGTGCCAGTGGGAGTTTGGACAGGGGGAACACTGAAGCTTTCTTT.

The J gene is TRBJ1-6, the V gene TRBV28; a weak D match, TRBD1 (5 bases). The CDR3 totals 12 residues. The ends were cut back, 7 bases at V and 9 bases at J, with 10 bases in the middle. Looked up from germline, CDR1 is MDHEN and CDR2 is SYDVKM. The CDR3 region is CASNQGVSPLHF. In DNA, the CDR3 is TGTGCCAGCAACCAGGGCGTTTCACCCCTCCACTTT.

The chain couples TRBV5-1 to TRBJ2-5; TRBD2 might be the D (6 bases). Per germline, CDR1 SGHRS and CDR2 YFSETQ. V was shortened by 4 bases and J by 4 bases, with 17 bases between the two germline ends. The CDR3 has 15 amino acids. The CDR3 region has the DNA TGCGCCAGCAGCCCTGGACCCATGGGGGGAGAGACCCAGTACTTC. This sequence encodes CASSPGPMGGETQYF.

This rearrangement joins TRBV11-2 to TRBJ1-3; 7 positions agree with TRBD1. This CDR3 region has 17 residues. V lost 1 base and J lost 0; bases outside the gene matches: 6. Per germline, CDR1 SGHAT and CDR2 FQNNGV. The CDR3 loop reads CASSLVVGTASGNTIYF. The CDR3 DNA reads TGTGCCAGCAGCTTAGTTGTGGGGACAGCCTCTGGAAACACCATATATTTT.

This chain connects TRBV9 to TRBJ2-3, with 11 bases aligning to TRBD2. The germline gives CDR1 SGDLS, CDR2 YYNGEE. The CDR3 covers 16 residues. The ends lost 2 bases at V and 1 base at J; junction bases unmatched: 3. The CDR3 sequence is CASSVLTSGGTDTQYF. CDR3 bases: TGTGCCAGCAGCGTTCTGACTAGCGGGGGCACAGATACGCAGTATTTT.

The chain uses TRBV2 and TRBJ2-1; 7 bases agree with TRBD2. Germline loops: CDR1 SNHLY, CDR2 FYNNEI. Trimming cost V 8 bases and J 8 bases; bases outside gene matches: 12. The CDR3 covers 14 residues. The CDR3 bases are TGTGCCAGCTCGTTGGGGGGGACTTTCGATGAGCAGTTCTTC. Amino acids: CASSLGGTFDEQFF. The full variable domain, in which reference TRBV2 and TRBJ2-1 provide the parts outside the CDR3, is EPEVTQTPSHQVTQMGQEVILRCVPISNHLYFYWYRQILGQKVEFLVSFYNNEISEKSEIFDDQFSVERPDGSNFTLKIRSTKLEDSAMYFCASSLGGTFDEQFFGPGTRLTVL.

The chain employs TRBV4-1 and TRBJ2-7, with D uncertain. The CDR3 is 13 residues long. V shed 3 bases and J shed 1 base, with 7 bases lying between them. From germline, CDR1 is MGHRA and CDR2 YSYEKL. CDR3 nucleotides: TGCGCCAGCAGCCAGGGCAGATCCTACGAGCAGTACTTC. Residues: CASSQGRSYEQYF.

With regard to this clone: A junction end diverges from the germline sequence, so it may reflect a read error. This rearrangement joins TRBV5-6 to TRBJ2-5; D is ambiguous. CDR3 length: 13 amino acids. Germline V CDR1 and CDR2: SGHDT, YYEEEE. In nucleotides, the CDR3 is TGTGCCAGCATCTTGTCGTCCCAAGAGACCCAGTACTTC. This codes for CASILSSQETQYF.

This clone was counted between two and nine times. V gene TRBV2 combines with J gene TRBJ1-1; D gene ambiguous. V dropped 6 bases and J dropped 2 bases, with 10 bases sitting between them. The germline CDR1 and CDR2 sequences are SNHLY and FYNNEI. This CDR3 comprises 13 residues. CDR3 residues: CASSTTRNTEAFF. The CDR3, as DNA: TGTGCCAGCAGCACGACACGAAACACTGAAGCTTTCTTT.

The V call is TRBV6-1, the J call TRBJ2-2; unclear D gene. Germline values: CDR1 MNHNS, CDR2 SASEGT. The CDR3 has 15 residues. Trimming pared 1 base from V and 5 bases from J, leaving 11 bases between. CDR3 sequence: CASSEVNSGTGELFF. The CDR3 DNA follows: TGTGCCAGCAGTGAAGTTAACAGTGGGACCGGGGAGCTGTTTTTT.

This clone has a handful of counts. The chain recombines TRBV11-1 with TRBJ2-7; D gene ambiguous. CDR1 is SGHAT, CDR2 FQDESV, per germline (reference sequence). V gave up 4 bases and J gave up 2 bases, with 3 bases separating them. This CDR3 is built from 11 residues. In DNA, the CDR3 is TGTGCCAGCAGCTCCACCTACGAGCAGTACTTC. Protein sequence: CASSSTYEQYF.

The chain employs TRBV5-8 and TRBJ2-1; TRBD2 matches 8 bases. CDR1 and CDR2 (germline): SGHTS, YDEGEE. The CDR3 contains 16 residues. V was pared by 10 bases and J by 0 bases, with 12 bases of the junction left unmatched. This CDR3 is CAVGRGVFSSYNEQFF. CDR3 DNA: TGTGCCGTCGGGCGGGGGGTCTTTAGCTCCTACAATGAGCAGTTCTTC.

This clone showed up just once. The chain combines TRBV7-9 with TRBJ2-6; 7 nucleotides align to TRBD1. CDR1 and CDR2 from the germline V gene are SEHNR and FQNEAQ (reference sequence). V trimming: 4 bases; J trimming: 0 bases; junction bases outside the gene matches: 3. CDR3 length: 16 residues. The CDR3 here is CASSSGQLSGANVLTF. Written as DNA, the CDR3 is TGTGCCAGCAGCTCGGGACAGCTCTCTGGGGCCAACGTCCTGACTTTC.

CDR3 protein: CASSPGPGNGYTF. The DNA of the CDR3 is TGTGCCAGCAGCCCAGGGCCAGGGAACGGCTACACCTTC. This sequence joins TRBV7-3 and TRBJ1-2, with D tentatively TRBD1 (5 bases). Trimming took off 5 bases at V and 8 bases at J, with 15 bases between the two ends. This CDR3 comprises 13 residues. CDR1 is SGHTA, CDR2 FQGTGA, per germline.

The chain is built from TRBV9 and TRBJ2-7; 8 bases are a match to TRBD1. The CDR3 length is 15 residues. J lost 2 bases, V lost 2 bases, and 6 bases had no gene match. Germline CDR1 SGDLS, CDR2 YYNGEE. The CDR3 reads CASSVGQERTYEQYF. The CDR3, as DNA: TGTGCCAGCAGCGTGGGACAGGAAAGAACCTACGAGCAGTACTTC.

The chain links TRBV7-2 to TRBJ1-3, with a tentative D call TRBD1 (5 bases). CDR3 length: 14 residues. The germline V gene encodes CDR1 SGHTA and CDR2 FQGNSA. The V end was cut by 5 bases, the J end by 4 bases, with 12 bases between. CDR3 nucleotide sequence: TGTGCCAGCAGCCACCCCGGGGGGGGAAACACCATATATTTT. This gives the protein CASSHPGGGNTIYF.

This clone was counted a single time. The rearrangement links TRBV19 to TRBJ1-5, with 7 bases fitting TRBD1. From germline, CDR1 is LNHDA and CDR2 SQIVND (reference sequence). The V and J ends lost 3 bases and 7 bases, in that order; junction bases with no gene match: 6. This CDR3 comprises 14 residues. This CDR3 reads CASSIGQGVQPQHF. CDR3 bases: TGTGCCAGTAGTATCGGCCAGGGGGTCCAGCCCCAGCATTTT.

This chain joins TRBV6-6 and TRBJ2-1; 10 nucleotides agree with TRBD2. Germline V gene sequence: CDR1 MNHNY, CDR2 SVGAGI (reference sequence). V lost 8 bases and J lost 9; bases outside the gene matches: 10. This CDR3 is built from 14 residues. CDR3 bases: TGTGCCAGCGAAGCGGGGGGGCCCTCGGGTGAGCAGTTCTTC. Translated: CASEAGGPSGEQFF.

The chain joins TRBV2 to TRBJ2-2; tentatively, D is TRBD1 (7 bases). The ends were cut back, 2 bases at V and 7 bases at J, with 11 bases in the middle. The CDR3 has 14 residues. CDR1 is SNHLY, CDR2 FYNNEI, per germline. Written as DNA, the CDR3 is TGTGCCAGCAGTGAACCAGGGGGGAACGGGGAGCTGTTTTTT. Its translation is CASSEPGGNGELFF.

V is TRBV4-1 and J is TRBJ2-3, with 10 bases identical to TRBD2. J lost 0 bases, V lost 0 bases, and 12 bases had no gene match. The germline V gene has CDR1 MGHRA and CDR2 YSYEKL. CDR3 size: 20 residues. The chain's CDR3 is CASSQDLSGGASPSTDTQYF. DNA for the CDR3: TGCGCCAGCAGCCAAGATCTAAGCGGGGGGGCTTCCCCTAGCACAGATACGCAGTATTTT.

This clone has more than one count but fewer than ten. This rearrangement joins TRBV4-2 to TRBJ1-2; tentatively, D is TRBD1 (5 bases). Germline V gene data show CDR1 as LGHNA and CDR2 as YNFKEQ. Trimming cost V 4 bases and J 4 bases, with 19 bases left between them. The CDR3 is 16 amino acids. The CDR3 DNA follows: TGTGCCAGCAGCCGTCCCAGGGTCGGGAGTGGCTATGGCTACACCTTC. This codes for CASSRPRVGSGYGYTF.